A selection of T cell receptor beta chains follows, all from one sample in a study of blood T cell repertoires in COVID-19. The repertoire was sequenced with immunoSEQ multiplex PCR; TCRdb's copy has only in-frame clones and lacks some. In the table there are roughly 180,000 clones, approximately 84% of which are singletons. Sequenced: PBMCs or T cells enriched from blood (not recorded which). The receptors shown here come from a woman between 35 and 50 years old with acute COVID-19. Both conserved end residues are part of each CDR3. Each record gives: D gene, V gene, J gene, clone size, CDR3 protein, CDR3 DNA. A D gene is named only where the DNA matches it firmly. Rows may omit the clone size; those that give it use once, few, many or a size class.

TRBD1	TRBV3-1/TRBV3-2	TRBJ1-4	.	CASSQRQGAKEKLFF	TGTGCCAGCAGCCAAAGACAGGGGGCGAAAGAAAAACTGTTTTTT
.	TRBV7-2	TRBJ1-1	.	CASRRTRGLNTEAFF	TGTGCCAGCCGCCGGACACGGGGGTTGAACACTGAAGCTTTCTTT
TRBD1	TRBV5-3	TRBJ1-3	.	CARSSKSRDRTNTIYF	TGTGCCAGAAGCTCAAAAAGCCGGGACAGGACAAACACCATATATTTT
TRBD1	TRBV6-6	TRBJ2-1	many	CASIPTGGSYNEQFF	TGTGCCAGCATCCCGACAGGGGGCTCCTACAATGAGCAGTTCTTC
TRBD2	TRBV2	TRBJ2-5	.	CASSDMGLPQETQYF	TGTGCCAGCAGTGACATGGGACTACCACAAGAGACCCAGTACTTC
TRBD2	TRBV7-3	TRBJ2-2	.	CASSIPGLAGTGELFF	TGTGCCAGCAGCATACCGGGACTAGCGGGCACCGGGGAGCTGTTTTTT
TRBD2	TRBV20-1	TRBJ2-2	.	CSASQGLAAPRELFF	TGCAGTGCTAGTCAAGGACTAGCGGCACCCCGAGAGCTGTTTTTT
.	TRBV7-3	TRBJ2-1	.	CASSISPGGPGFF	TGTGCCAGCAGCATAAGCCCTGGCGGCCCCGGGTTCTTC
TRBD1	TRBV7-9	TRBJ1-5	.	CASSPGQGGSGNQPQHF	TGTGCCAGCAGCCCCGGACAGGGCGGTAGTGGCAATCAGCCCCAGCATTTT
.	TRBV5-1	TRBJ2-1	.	CASSWDGGTSSYNEQFF	TGCGCCAGCAGCTGGGACGGCGGGACCAGCTCCTACAATGAGCAGTTCTTC
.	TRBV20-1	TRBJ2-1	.	CSAALPEQFF	TGCAGTGCTGCGCTACCAGAGCAGTTCTTC
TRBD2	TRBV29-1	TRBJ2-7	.	CSVVRASGSSYEQYF	TGCAGCGTTGTACGGGCTAGCGGGAGCTCTTACGAGCAGTACTTC
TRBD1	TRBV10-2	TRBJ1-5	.	CASRDRGVSNQPQHF	TGCGCCAGCAGGGACAGGGGGGTTAGCAATCAGCCCCAGCATTTT
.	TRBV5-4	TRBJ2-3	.	CASSLVAGTQYF	TGTGCCAGCAGCTTGGTTGCAGGCACGCAGTATTTT
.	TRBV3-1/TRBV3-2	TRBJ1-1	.	CASAPTGGTEAFF	TGTGCCAGCGCCCCCACGGGGGGCACTGAAGCTTTCTTT
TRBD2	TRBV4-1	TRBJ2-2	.	CASSQDFGLARELFF	TGCGCCAGCAGCCAAGATTTTGGACTAGCCCGGGAGCTGTTTTTT
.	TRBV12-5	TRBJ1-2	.	CASGLPGTSNYGYTF	TGTGCTAGTGGTTTGCCCGGGACTTCTAACTATGGCTACACCTTC
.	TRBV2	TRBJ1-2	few	CASSESRSGGYTF	TGTGCCAGCAGTGAATCAAGGTCCGGGGGCTACACCTTC